This T cell receptor (beta chain) was captured in a study of OX40 agonist ivuxolimab in advanced cancers. About the study as a whole: Ivuxolimab was a fully human IgG2 agonistic monoclonal antibody targeting the costimulatory receptor OX40 (CD134). Intravenous ivuxolimab was administered to patients every 2 weeks at six dose levels: 0.01, 0.1, 0.3, 1.5, 3 and 10 mg/kg. Of the roughly 54 dose-escalation patients, hepatocellular carcinoma was present in about 20, melanoma in roughly 15, renal cell carcinoma in 9 and head and neck cancer in 9. In the dose-escalation cohort, around four fifths of patients were male, and the mean age was about 55 years, with a range of about 23 to 85. Prior anti-PD-1, anti-PD-L1 or anti-CTLA-4 therapy was permitted, and checkpoint inhibitors had been received by about 37% of dose-escalation patients. Partial responses were achieved by three dose-escalation patients, of whom one had hepatocellular carcinoma and two had cutaneous melanoma. Peripheral TCRbeta sequencing aimed to test whether ivuxolimab altered TCR sequence diversity and caused clonal T-cell expansion. The paper covers the monotherapy dose-escalation part of the phase I ivuxolimab trial, which included N ≈ 52 patients. Overall study outcomes, separate from this receptor: The antigen specificity of the peripheral T cells that underwent clonal expansion was not determined. After ivuxolimab, expanded clones were on average more numerous among CD8+ T cells than among CD4+ T cells. Low levels of normalized T-cell clonal expansion were also seen in some nonresponding patients. At doses of 0.1 to 3.0 mg/kg, clonal expansion of both CD4+ and CD8+ T cells in blood was seen between baseline and week 6. In the 0.1-3.0 mg/kg groups, partial responders had among the lowest normalized peripheral clonal expansion, particularly in CD8+ T cells.

CDR1 and CDR2, looked up from the germline V gene (reference sequence), are LNHDA and SQIVND. Spanning cysteine to phenylalanine, the CDR3 consists of 15 amino acids. The DNA shown is the 45-base CDR3, in frame from base 1. Germline trimming amounts to 4 bases on V and 6 bases on J, with 4 as the count of junction bases outside the gene matches. With regard to this clone: Its antigen remains undetermined. No clone much larger than this one lies a single base away; base qualities are absent.

For sequencing of the TCRbeta CDR3 region, genomic DNA was extracted from the sorted cells. The immunoSEQ Assay was used to sequence the TCRbeta CDR3 regions. This is the immuneACCESS table as TCRdb keeps it, with only in-frame sequences that have V and J called. A part of the clones is gone; compared with another copy, unresolved V genes explain less than half, and the rest is unexplained. The sample table records 59,000 or so clones; 82% of these occur just once. The top ten hold over 3% of the sample. The trial excluded patients who had a history of autoimmune disease or were on systemic immunosuppression. Peripheral blood for TCR sequencing was collected from all dose cohorts at baseline, on cycle 4 day 1, and on cycle 7 day 1. Samples were obtained from an open-label, multicenter, first-in-human phase I dose-escalation trial of ivuxolimab. Adults with locally advanced or metastatic melanoma, renal cell carcinoma, hepatocellular carcinoma or head and neck squamous cell carcinoma were enrolled in the trial. Before TCR sequencing, CD4+ and CD8+ T cells were separately sorted from peripheral blood.

The chain links TRBV19 with TRBJ1-5, with 12 middle bases fitting TRBD1. The TCR originated in an adult with an advanced solid tumor such as melanoma, head and neck, liver or kidney cancer. The sequences come from CD4+ or CD8+ T cells sorted from blood, collected in a trial of the OX40 agonist ivuxolimab. The CDR3 loop reads CASSRGQGAGQPQHF. The sequence in DNA is TGTGCCAGTAGTAGGGGACAGGGGGCCGGTCAGCCCCAGCATTTT.